This passage covers 27 T cell receptor beta chains from one sample sequenced in a study of blood T cell repertoires in COVID-19. Assay used: immunoSEQ multiplex PCR; TCRdb lists only in-frame clones, some missing. The sample has under 150,000 clones, 84% seen once; the top ten hold approximately 9%. The sequenced sample was peripheral blood. Source of these receptors: a woman of 80 years or more in a cohort sampled during active or convalescent COVID-19.

The chain links TRBV7-2 to TRBJ2-3, with D tentatively TRBD2 (6 bases). V was cut by 5 bases and J by 0 bases, with 15 bases left in between. This CDR3 has 16 residues. The germline CDR1 and CDR2 sequences are SGHTA and FQGNSA. The CDR3, as DNA: TGTGCCAGCAGCCGCTCGGTGGGGGGAAGCACAGATACGCAGTATTTT. It codes for CASSRSVGGSTDTQYF.

The chain uses TRBV11-2 and TRBJ2-5; 8 positions match TRBD2. V was clipped by 7 bases and J by 4 bases; unmatched bases: 17. CDR1 is SGHAT and CDR2 is FQNNGV in the germline V gene. The CDR3 length is 17 residues. CDR3: CASTPWSLRGERETQYF. In DNA form, the CDR3 reads TGTGCCAGCACCCCGTGGAGTTTGCGGGGGGAACGAGAGACCCAGTACTTC.

The rearrangement uses TRBV5-1 and TRBJ1-6, with a tentative D call TRBD1 (6 bases). Trimming cost V 0 bases and J 9 bases, with 13 bases left between them. There are 15 residues in the CDR3. In germline, CDR1 is SGHRS, CDR2 YFSETQ. The DNA of the CDR3 is TGCGCCAGCAGCTTGGCCGGACAGCAAGGTTCACCCCTCCACTTT. Protein: CASSLAGQQGSPLHF.

This clone came up once. The chain employs TRBV27 and TRBJ2-3; possible D gene TRBD2, 5 bases. Deletions cut 2 bases from V and 14 bases from J, with 14 bases between. Germline V CDR1 and CDR2: MNHEY, SMNVEV (reference sequence). The CDR3 length is 12 residues. The CDR3 is CASSLDRGSWYF. Written as DNA, the CDR3 is TGTGCCAGCAGTTTAGACCGAGGGTCATGGTATTTT.

The chain couples TRBV19 to TRBJ1-2; 8 bases map to TRBD1. This CDR3 is built from 13 residues. Germline values: CDR1 LNHDA, CDR2 SQIVND (reference sequence). Trimming took 5 bases from V and 7 from J; bases not matched to a gene: 6. The CDR3 nucleotides are TGTGCCAGTAGTCCTGACAGGGGCATTGGCTACACCTTC. Translated: CASSPDRGIGYTF.

This chain connects TRBV5-1 to TRBJ2-7, with 10 bases fitting TRBD1. This CDR3 is built from 15 residues. Germline V gene sequence: CDR1 SGHRS, CDR2 YFSETQ. The V gene end was trimmed by 0 bases and the J gene end by 2 bases; junction bases not matched to a gene: 2. The CDR3 coding sequence is TGCGCCAGCAGCTTGGTTGGGACAGGGGCCTACGAGCAGTACTTC. Its protein product is CASSLVGTGAYEQYF.

The rearrangement links TRBV28 to TRBJ1-2; 7 positions match TRBD1. V shed 4 bases, J shed 3 bases, and the junction held 8 bases outside the gene matches. This CDR3 spans 15 amino acids. Germline V gene sequence: CDR1 MDHEN, CDR2 SYDVKM. The chain's CDR3 is CASSSPGGNDYGYTF. The CDR3 DNA sequence: TGTGCCAGCAGTTCCCCAGGGGGTAACGACTATGGCTACACCTTC.

The genes are TRBV30 and TRBJ1-1; TRBD1 matches 8 bases. Germline CDR1 reads GTSNPN; CDR2 reads SVGIG (reference sequence). The CDR3 length is 11 residues. The CDR3 coding sequence is TGTGTGGGGACAGGGAACACTGAAGCTTTCTTT. Protein product: CVGTGNTEAFF.

There are a few counts of this clone. The genes are TRBV2 and TRBJ1-5; D not certain. The CDR3 runs 15 residues. V lost 6 bases and J lost 5, with 17 bases in between. The V gene's germline CDR1 is SNHLY and CDR2 FYNNEI. CDR3 region: CASSLTRREDQPQHF. CDR3 bases: TGTGCCAGCAGCCTAACACGGAGGGAGGATCAGCCCCAGCATTTT. Drawing the rest from reference TRBV2 and TRBJ1-5, the complete variable domain is EPEVTQTPSHQVTQMGQEVILRCVPISNHLYFYWYRQILGQKVEFLVSFYNNEISEKSEIFDDQFSVERPDGSNFTLKIRSTKLEDSAMYFCASSLTRREDQPQHFGDGTRLSIL.

The V call is TRBV5-8, the J call TRBJ2-5; TRBD1 might be the D (5 bases). V dropped 4 bases and J dropped 5 bases, with 15 bases sitting between them. This CDR3 comprises 14 residues. Germline-derived CDR1 and CDR2 are SGHTS and YDEGEE. CDR3 nucleotide sequence: TGTGCCAGCAGCAGGCAGACAGTCTGGGAGACCCAGTACTTC. Its protein is CASSRQTVWETQYF.

Only one count was recorded for this clone. The gene calls are TRBV5-4 and TRBJ2-2; 15 bases fit TRBD2. The CDR3 runs 19 residues. Germline lookup yields CDR1 SGHNT and CDR2 YYREEE (reference sequence). J was trimmed by 5 bases and V by 0 bases; bases with no gene match: 8. DNA of the CDR3: TGTGCCAGCAGCTTGGGGACTAGCGGGGGGGCCCGTGGGACCGGGGAGCTGTTTTTT. Its protein is CASSLGTSGGARGTGELFF.

For this clone: The sample contains more than one DNA sequence encoding this CDR3. The V call is TRBV7-8, the J call TRBJ2-1; the match to TRBD2 covers 11 bases. V trimming: 5 bases; J trimming: 8 bases; junction bases outside the gene matches: 11. This CDR3 comprises 16 residues. CDR1 is SGHVS, CDR2 FQNEAQ, per germline. The CDR3: CASSISGGAGGDEQFF. CDR3 bases: TGTGCCAGCAGCATTAGCGGGGGGGCGGGGGGAGATGAGCAGTTCTTC. Full variable domain (remainder filled in from reference TRBV7-8 and TRBJ2-1): GAGVSQSPRYKVAKRGQDVALRCDPISGHVSLFWYQQALGQGPEFLTYFQNEAQLDKSGLPSDRFFAERPEGSVSTLKIQRTQQEDSAVYLCASSISGGAGGDEQFFGPGTRLTVL.

The rearrangement uses TRBV5-1 and TRBJ2-6; D gene ambiguous. Germline CDR1 is SGHRS and CDR2 is YFSETQ. This CDR3 is 15 amino acids long. The germline V and J ends were trimmed by 0 bases and 2 bases, with 6 bases remaining between them. The CDR3 loop is CASSLGATGANVLTF. As DNA, the CDR3 is TGCGCCAGCAGCTTGGGGGCTACTGGGGCCAACGTCCTGACTTTC.

The chain has TRBV5-1 and TRBJ2-1; 10 nucleotides align to TRBD1. Germline V CDR1 and CDR2: SGHRS, YFSETQ. The CDR3 consists of 15 residues. Trimming took 0 bases from V and 8 from J; bases not matched to a gene: 5. This CDR3 is CASSLVGQGVYEQFF. The CDR3 nucleotides are TGCGCCAGCAGCTTGGTTGGACAGGGGGTCTATGAGCAGTTCTTC.

This clone appeared a single time. The CDR3 loop is CASSPPGQGTDNEQFF. Written as DNA, the CDR3 is TGTGCCAGCTCACCACCGGGACAGGGGACGGACAATGAGCAGTTCTTC. The genes are TRBV18 and TRBJ2-1; TRBD1 matches at 10 bases. J was trimmed by 5 bases and V by 0 bases; bases with no gene match: 4. This CDR3 comprises 16 residues. Germline loops: CDR1 KGHSH, CDR2 LQKENI.

This clone was found a few times. The chain is built from TRBV30 and TRBJ1-2; D might be TRBD1 (6 bases). The germline V gene has CDR1 GTSNPN and CDR2 SVGIG (reference sequence). V lost 2 bases, J lost 2 bases, and 9 bases lay in between. The CDR3 sequence is 13 residues long. CDR3 protein: CAWSPQGNYGYTF. In DNA form, the CDR3 reads TGTGCCTGGAGTCCTCAGGGGAACTATGGCTACACCTTC.

The V gene is TRBV5-8, the J gene TRBJ1-4, with TRBD1 matching 7 bases. Germline CDR1 is SGHTS and CDR2 is YDEGEE. The CDR3 length is 15 residues. The ends lost 2 bases at V and 5 bases at J; junction bases unmatched: 6. The DNA for the CDR3 is TGTGCCAGCAGCTTTGGTGACAGGGTGAATGAAAAACTGTTTTTT. This encodes CASSFGDRVNEKLFF.

The chain couples TRBV6-1 to TRBJ1-2; TRBD1 is a possible D gene (6 bases). V was pared by 3 bases and J by 4 bases, with 15 bases between. Germline V CDR1 and CDR2: MNHNS, SASEGT. CDR3 size: 15 residues. The CDR3 DNA reads as TGTGCCAGCAGTGACCAGGGGAGAGCCTCCTATGGCTACACCTTC. Protein product: CASSDQGRASYGYTF.

The J gene is TRBJ2-3, the V gene TRBV19, with D possibly being TRBD2 (6 bases). This CDR3 comprises 15 residues. V lost 5 bases and J lost 5, with 17 bases in between. The germline CDR1 and CDR2 sequences are LNHDA and SQIVND (reference sequence). DNA for the CDR3: TGTGCCAGTAGTTCGGGGCGGGGATTTCAAGATACGCAGTATTTT. It is translated as CASSSGRGFQDTQYF.

The V call is TRBV2, the J call TRBJ2-3; 7 bases line up with TRBD1. The CDR3 has 15 amino acids. CDR1 SNHLY and CDR2 FYNNEI come from the germline V gene. Germline trimming cut 8 bases from V and 2 bases from J; bases unmatched to any gene: 10. CDR3 amino acids: CASGRQGGHTDTQYF. The CDR3 nucleotides are TGTGCCAGCGGAAGACAGGGTGGGCACACAGATACGCAGTATTTT.

V gene TRBV4-3 combines with J gene TRBJ1-1; TRBD1 is a possible D gene (6 bases). CDR1 and CDR2 from the germline V gene are LGHNA and YSLEER. The CDR3 totals 15 residues. V lost 4 bases and J 0 bases, leaving 12 bases between the germline ends. As DNA, the CDR3 is TGCGCCAGCAGCCGAGGGGGTTCCATGAACACTGAAGCTTTCTTT. Amino acid sequence: CASSRGGSMNTEAFF.

This chain joins TRBV10-2 and TRBJ1-1; D remains unclear. The CDR3 sequence is 13 residues long. From germline, CDR1 is WSHSY and CDR2 SAAADI. V was trimmed by 2 bases and J by 7 bases, leaving 11 bases between them. The CDR3 sequence: CASSENSLLEAFF. The CDR3 nucleotides are TGCGCCAGCAGTGAGAACAGCCTACTTGAAGCTTTCTTT.

This rearrangement joins TRBV6-5 to TRBJ2-7, with 7 bases fitting TRBD2. This CDR3 region has 15 residues. The trim removed 6 bases at V and 2 bases at J, leaving 10 bases unmatched. CDR1 is MNHEY and CDR2 is SVGAGI in the germline V gene. Here the CDR3 reads CASSPLANPPYEQYV. CDR3 DNA: TGTGCCAGCAGCCCACTAGCGAATCCTCCCTACGAGCAGTACGTC.

J is TRBJ1-2 and V is TRBV18, with TRBD1 matching 10 bases. V lost 4 bases and J lost 5; bases outside the gene matches: 10. Germline V gene data show CDR1 as KGHSH and CDR2 as LQKENI. This CDR3 comprises 16 residues. Here the CDR3 reads CASSLMDRGGLYGYTF. CDR3 bases: TGTGCCAGCTCACTTATGGACAGGGGGGGCCTGTATGGCTACACCTTC.

The sample holds one count of this clone. The gene calls are TRBV12-3 or TRBV12-4 and TRBJ1-6; D unclear. The CDR3 length is 12 residues. V gave up 7 bases and J gave up 6 bases, with 7 bases separating them. The CDR3 nucleotides are TGTGCCAGCAAGTGGAGTAATTCACCCCTCCACTTT. Protein sequence: CASKWSNSPLHF.

About this clone: At the DNA level, this CDR3 is encoded by other sequences in the same sample as well. V is TRBV5-1 and J is TRBJ1-4, with 7 bases that match TRBD1. Trimming removed 4 bases from V and 5 bases from J; junction bases left unmatched: 2. The CDR3 runs 13 residues. CDR1 SGHRS and CDR2 YFSETQ come from the germline V gene. CDR3 amino acids: CASSTGQNEKLFF. In DNA, the CDR3 is TGCGCCAGCAGCACGGGACAGAATGAAAAACTGTTTTTT.

The chain employs TRBV7-3 and TRBJ1-2, with D perhaps TRBD1 (6 bases). The CDR3 consists of 13 residues. Germline V gene sequence: CDR1 SGHTA, CDR2 FQGTGA. Between the trimmed V and J ends, which lost 4 bases and 4 bases, there was a span of 10 bases. The CDR3 reads CASSSTGTYGYTF. The CDR3 DNA reads as TGTGCCAGCAGCTCTACAGGGACCTATGGCTACACCTTC.